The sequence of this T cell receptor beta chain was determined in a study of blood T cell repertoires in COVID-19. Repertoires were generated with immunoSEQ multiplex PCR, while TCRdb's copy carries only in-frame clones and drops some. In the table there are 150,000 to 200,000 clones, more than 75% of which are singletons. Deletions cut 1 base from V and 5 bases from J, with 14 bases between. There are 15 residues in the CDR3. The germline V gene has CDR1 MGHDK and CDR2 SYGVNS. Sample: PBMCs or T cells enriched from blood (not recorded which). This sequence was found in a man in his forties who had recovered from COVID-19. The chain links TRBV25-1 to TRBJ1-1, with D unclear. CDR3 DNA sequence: TGTGCCAGCAGTGAATCCCCCCGGGAAGGGACTGAAGCTTTCTTT. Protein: CASSESPREGTEAFF. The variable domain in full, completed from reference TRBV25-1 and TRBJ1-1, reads EADIYQTPRYLVIGTGKKITLECSQTMGHDKMYWYQQDPGMELHLIHYSYGVNSTEKGDLSSESTVSRIRTEHFPLTLESARPSHTSQYLCASSESPREGTEAFFGQGTRLTVV.